Shown below are 27 T cell receptor beta chains from a single sample sequenced in a study of shared clonotypes between healthy human individuals. Clones were sequenced by immunoSEQ multiplex PCR, and TCRdb holds only the in-frame ones, with some missing. The sample includes approximately 460,000 clones, around 77% seen only once; the top ten take around 11%. The specimen sequenced was PBMCs. Source of these receptors: a woman aged 40 to 50 in good health. Some clones in this sample may be carry-over from other donors' samples.

This clone has only a few counts. The rearrangement links TRBV9 to TRBJ1-1; possibly TRBD1 for D (5 bases). Trimming left V 5 bases short and J 0 bases short, with 11 bases between. Germline CDR1 and CDR2: SGDLS and YYNGEE. The CDR3 is 14 residues long. CDR3 residues: CASRERDLNTEAFF. CDR3 bases: TGTGCCAGCAGAGAGAGGGACTTGAACACTGAAGCTTTCTTT.

The chain recombines TRBV7-9 with TRBJ2-2; D ambiguous. Germline loops: CDR1 SEHNR, CDR2 FQNEAQ (reference sequence). This CDR3 comprises 13 residues. V was clipped by 2 bases and J by 0 bases, with 1 base between them. The CDR3 coding sequence is TGTGCCAGCAGCTTATCGAACACCGGGGAGCTGTTTTTT. This sequence encodes CASSLSNTGELFF.

This rearrangement joins TRBV18 to TRBJ2-5; 11 bases match TRBD2. Germline V gives CDR1 KGHSH, CDR2 LQKENI. The CDR3 is 17 amino acids. J gave up 5 bases and V 4 bases, and 12 bases lay outside the gene matches. The CDR3 DNA follows: TGTGCCAGCTCACTCAGACAGATAGCGGGAGGGTCGGAGACCCAGTACTTC. Its protein is CASSLRQIAGGSETQYF. Full variable domain (outside the CDR3, taken from reference TRBV18 and TRBJ2-5): NAGVMQNPRHLVRRRGQEARLRCSPMKGHSHVYWYRQLPEEGLKFMVYLQKENIIDESGMPKERFSAEFPKEGPSILRIQQVVRGDSAAYFCASSLRQIAGGSETQYFGPGTRLLVL.

A few counts support this clone. The rearrangement uses TRBV19 and TRBJ1-4; 8 bases agree with TRBD1. The germline gives CDR1 LNHDA, CDR2 SQIVND (reference sequence). V gave up 4 bases and J gave up 8 bases; unmatched junction bases: 9. The CDR3 contains 15 residues. The CDR3 bases are TGTGCCAGTAGTACCCCAGGGGGCGCGCAAGAAAAACTGTTTTTT. Translation: CASSTPGGAQEKLFF.

The chain has TRBV7-9 and TRBJ2-5; D unresolved. V was clipped by 5 bases and J by 2 bases, with 12 bases between them. From germline, CDR1 is SEHNR and CDR2 FQNEAQ (reference sequence). The length of the CDR3 is 14 residues. CDR3 DNA sequence: TGTGCCAGCAGCGGAAAACCTCTACAAGAGACCCAGTACTTC. Amino acid sequence: CASSGKPLQETQYF.

This clone was recorded a few times. The chain employs TRBV5-1 and TRBJ1-1, with D maybe TRBD1 (5 bases). Germline V CDR1 and CDR2: SGHRS, YFSETQ. This CDR3 has 15 amino acids. Trimming shortened V by 0 bases and J by 3 bases, and 12 bases separated the two germline ends. The CDR3 is CASSLAGGTDTEAFF. The CDR3 DNA reads TGCGCCAGCAGCTTGGCCGGGGGGACCGACACTGAAGCTTTCTTT. Together with reference TRBV5-1 and TRBJ1-1, the CDR3 gives the full variable domain: KAGVTQTPRYLIKTRGQQVTLSCSPISGHRSVSWYQQTPGQGLQFLFEYFSETQRNKGNFPGRFSGRQFSNSRSEMNVSTLELGDSALYLCASSLAGGTDTEAFFGQGTRLTVV.

The V gene is TRBV7-8, the J gene TRBJ2-1, with D possibly matching TRBD2 (5 bases). The germline V gene encodes CDR1 SGHVS and CDR2 FQNEAQ. Trimming left V 2 bases short and J 7 bases short, with 12 bases between. This CDR3 is built from 14 residues. CDR3 in DNA: TGTGCCAGCAGCTTACGAGGGTCCCATAATGAGCAGTTCTTC. Translated, it gives CASSLRGSHNEQFF. Full variable domain (outside the CDR3, taken from reference TRBV7-8 and TRBJ2-1): GAGVSQSPRYKVAKRGQDVALRCDPISGHVSLFWYQQALGQGPEFLTYFQNEAQLDKSGLPSDRFFAERPEGSVSTLKIQRTQQEDSAVYLCASSLRGSHNEQFFGPGTRLTVL.

The sample holds many counts of this clone. The V gene is TRBV19, the J gene TRBJ2-5; TRBD2 might be the D (5 bases). Trimming took off 6 bases at V and 5 bases at J, with 22 bases between the two ends. CDR3 length equals 16 residues. The germline gives CDR1 LNHDA, CDR2 SQIVND (reference sequence). CDR3 residues: CASSHSLAGPSETQYF. The DNA of the CDR3 is TGTGCCAGTAGCCATTCCCTGGCGGGTCCATCGGAGACCCAGTACTTC.

V is TRBV29-1 and J is TRBJ1-5, with D possibly being TRBD1 (5 bases). Germline lookup yields CDR1 SQVTM and CDR2 ANQGSEA. CDR3 length equals 13 residues. V gave up 7 bases and J gave up 0 bases, with 10 bases separating them. CDR3 residues: CSAQGNSNQPQHF. The DNA of the CDR3 is TGCAGCGCCCAGGGTAATAGCAATCAGCCCCAGCATTTT.

This rearrangement joins TRBV10-3 to TRBJ2-7; 7 bases are a match to TRBD2. This CDR3 spans 15 amino acids. V dropped 3 bases and J dropped 5; count of bases not matched to a gene: 10. Germline V gives CDR1 ENHRY, CDR2 SYGVKD. The CDR3 sequence: CAISDPGLVVDEQYF. CDR3 DNA: TGTGCCATCAGTGACCCAGGACTAGTTGTCGACGAGCAGTACTTC.

The rearrangement joins TRBV5-1 to TRBJ1-2; 9 positions match TRBD1. Trimming took 7 bases from V and 5 from J; bases not matched to a gene: 3. This CDR3 comprises 12 residues. The germline V gene has CDR1 SGHRS and CDR2 YFSETQ. CDR3 residues: CASAGQGYGYTF. In DNA form, the CDR3 reads TGCGCCAGCGCAGGACAGGGGTATGGCTACACCTTC.

This sequence joins TRBV7-3 and TRBJ2-7; the D call may be TRBD1 or TRBD2 (6 bases each). The germline V gene has CDR1 SGHTA and CDR2 FQGTGA. The CDR3 is 13 residues long. Deletions cut 2 bases from V and 8 bases from J, with 13 bases between. Here the CDR3 reads CASSLEGGDKQYF. CDR3 sequence (DNA): TGTGCCAGCAGCTTAGAGGGGGGCGATAAGCAGTACTTC.

Of note for this clone: A far more abundant clone sits one base away, making this likely a read error. V usage is TRBV7-9 and J usage is TRBJ2-7, with 7 bases fitting TRBD2. Germline lookup yields CDR1 SEHNR and CDR2 FQNEAQ (reference sequence). J gave up 4 bases and V 0 bases, and 9 bases lay outside the gene matches. This CDR3 is 16 amino acids long. CDR3 DNA sequence: TGTGCCAGCAGCTTAGCGGGAGGGTCCACTAGATACGAGCAGTACTTC. Residues: CASSLAGGSTRYEQYF.

Many counts were recorded for this clone. The rearrangement links TRBV28 to TRBJ2-7, with 7 bases aligning to TRBD2. The germline gives CDR1 MDHEN, CDR2 SYDVKM. This CDR3 spans 17 amino acids. V gave up 5 bases and J gave up 2 bases; unmatched junction bases: 15. The CDR3 bases are TGTGCCAGCAGTCCGACGGGTCTAGCGGAAGGAACCTACGAGCAGTACTTC. It yields the protein CASSPTGLAEGTYEQYF.

The chain has TRBV28 and TRBJ2-7; 10 nucleotides align to TRBD2. Germline V gene lookup returns CDR1 MDHEN and CDR2 SYDVKM. V lost 6 bases to trimming and J lost 0 bases; unmatched junction nucleotides: 5. The CDR3 extends over 15 amino acids. In DNA form, the CDR3 reads TGTGCCAGCAGACAGACTAGCGGGTTCTCCTACGAGCAGTACTTC. This sequence encodes CASRQTSGFSYEQYF.

The chain is built from TRBV28 and TRBJ2-1, with D perhaps TRBD2 (6 bases). This CDR3 comprises 15 residues. The germline CDR1 and CDR2 sequences are MDHEN and SYDVKM. V lost 2 bases and J lost 4, with 12 bases in between. The chain's CDR3 is CASSLGAGRYNEQFF. DNA for the CDR3: TGTGCCAGCAGTTTAGGTGCGGGACGGTACAATGAGCAGTTCTTC.

The rearrangement uses TRBV5-6 and TRBJ2-5, with 9 bases identical to TRBD1. Germline V CDR1 and CDR2: SGHDT, YYEEEE. The CDR3 contains 14 residues. After removal of 5 bases from V and 9 bases from J, the junction contained 11 bases not matched to a gene. CDR3 in amino acids: CASSMLGDRVAQYF. The CDR3 DNA sequence: TGTGCCAGCAGTATGTTGGGGGACAGGGTGGCCCAGTACTTC.

This clone was observed a few times. The chain recombines TRBV7-2 with TRBJ2-5; 7 bases match TRBD2. There are 16 residues in the CDR3. V lost 2 bases and J lost 3; bases outside the gene matches: 9. Germline values: CDR1 SGHTA, CDR2 FQGNSA. The CDR3 DNA follows: TGTGCCAGCAGCTTATTAGCGGGCTACCCCAAAGAGACCCAGTACTTC. Translating gives CASSLLAGYPKETQYF. Combining the CDR3 with reference TRBV7-2 and TRBJ2-5 gives the whole variable domain GAGVSQSPSNKVTEKGKDVELRCDPISGHTALYWYRQSLGQGLEFLIYFQGNSAPDKSGLPSDRFSAERTGGSVSTLTIQRTQQEDSAVYLCASSLLAGYPKETQYFGPGTRLLVL.

The chain uses TRBV10-3 and TRBJ2-7, with TRBD2 matching over 8 bases. Germline V CDR1 and CDR2: ENHRY, SYGVKD. J lost 2 bases, V lost 6 bases, and 3 bases had no gene match. The CDR3 has 13 amino acids. CDR3 coding DNA: TGTGCCATCAGGGAGCGGGAGCCCTACGAGCAGTACTTC. Translated: CAIREREPYEQYF.

The rearrangement joins TRBV28 to TRBJ2-1, with 7 positions matching TRBD1. The CDR3 length is 13 residues. Germline V CDR1 and CDR2: MDHEN, SYDVKM. Trimming took 5 bases from V and 6 from J; bases not matched to a gene: 4. The CDR3 coding sequence is TGTGCCAGCAGTCGGGGACAGATCAATGAGCAGTTCTTC. Translation gives CASSRGQINEQFF.

In its sample, this clone was seen a few times. V usage is TRBV29-1 and J usage is TRBJ2-1, with 8 bases that match TRBD1. After removal of 0 bases from V and 2 bases from J, the junction contained 9 bases not matched to a gene. This CDR3 region has 17 residues. Germline loops: CDR1 SQVTM, CDR2 ANQGSEA. The CDR3 sequence is CSVEDPDRVDTYNEQFF. In DNA, the CDR3 is TGCAGCGTTGAAGACCCGGACAGGGTGGATACCTACAATGAGCAGTTCTTC.

The V and J genes are TRBV6-1 and TRBJ1-4, with D perhaps TRBD1 (5 bases). Germline V gene sequence: CDR1 MNHNS, CDR2 SASEGT. Trimming removed 6 bases at V and 8 bases at J, with 19 bases between. The CDR3 runs to 15 residues. Written as DNA, the CDR3 is TGTGCCAGCAGCCCCGGGGCAGGGTTACAGGAAAAACTGTTTTTT. Amino acids: CASSPGAGLQEKLFF.

This clone has more than one count but fewer than ten. The chain recombines TRBV14 with TRBJ2-5; a possible D gene is TRBD2 (6 bases). Trimming pared 5 bases from V and 11 bases from J, leaving 18 bases between. The CDR3 is 13 amino acids. CDR1 and CDR2 (germline): SGHDN, FVKESK. CDR3 amino acids: CASSYYRDSVQYF. The CDR3 DNA sequence: TGTGCCAGCAGCTATTACCGGGACTCAGTTCAGTACTTC.

The chain recombines TRBV19 with TRBJ2-2; a possible D gene is TRBD2 (6 bases). The germline V gene has CDR1 LNHDA and CDR2 SQIVND (reference sequence). CDR3 length: 15 residues. With 5 bases removed from V and 3 bases from J, the gap between germline ends came to 13 bases. The CDR3, as DNA: TGTGCCAGTAGTCCAGAAGGGACTTACACCGGGGAGCTGTTTTTT. As protein: CASSPEGTYTGELFF. The full variable domain, in which reference TRBV19 and TRBJ2-2 provide the parts outside the CDR3, is DGGITQSPKYLFRKEGQNVTLSCEQNLNHDAMYWYRQDPGQGLRLIYYSQIVNDFQKGDIAEGYSVSREKKESFPLTVTSAQKNPTAFYLCASSPEGTYTGELFFGEGSRLTVL.

Concerning this clone itself: It may be a read error: a sequence one base away is much more abundant. The gene calls are TRBV14 and TRBJ2-1; TRBD2 matches at 11 bases. The CDR3 loop spans 16 amino acids. From germline, CDR1 is SGHDN and CDR2 FVKESK. CDR3 sequence reads: CASSREGLAEHNERFF. The CDR3 coding sequence is TGTGCCAGCAGCCGAGAGGGACTAGCGGAGCACAATGAGCGGTTCTTC.

This chain links TRBV28 with TRBJ1-5; TRBD1 matches 7 bases. The CDR3 has 15 amino acids. Losses at the gene ends were 6 bases for V and 0 bases for J; bases not matched to a gene: 5. Germline V gene lookup returns CDR1 MDHEN and CDR2 SYDVKM. The CDR3 coding sequence is TGTGCCAGCAGGCGGGACAGATATAGCAATCAGCCCCAGCATTTT. Amino acids: CASRRDRYSNQPQHF.

The chain couples TRBV19 to TRBJ2-3, with D possibly matching TRBD1 (5 bases). This CDR3 comprises 14 residues. V was clipped by 11 bases and J by 3 bases, with 18 bases between them. Germline lookup yields CDR1 LNHDA and CDR2 SQIVND (reference sequence). CDR3 DNA: TGTGCCGCAAAAGGGGCGGTGGGTACAGATACGCAGTATTTT. Encoded protein: CAAKGAVGTDTQYF.